This T cell receptor (beta chain) was retrieved from a study of blood T cell repertoires in COVID-19. Overall study context: Sources were T cells, B-cell-depleted T cells, or PBMCs; the material itself was cDNA or gDNA.

CDR3 length equals 15 residues. The junction had 3 bases not matched to a gene; V was cut back by 3 bases and J by 2 bases. Per the germline V gene, CDR1 is LGHDT and CDR2 is YNNKEL (reference sequence). Methods used by the authors: Nucleated cell number was recorded as an estimate derived from reference gene primer amplification. Assay used: immunoSEQ multiplex PCR; TCRdb lists only in-frame clones, some missing. The DNA gave D and trimming, while V, J and clone size come from that table. The sample carries some 130,000 clones, about four fifths recorded once. The clonotype originates from a human donor in a cohort sampled during active COVID-19. The sample taken for sequencing was peripheral blood. The chain joins TRBV3-1 (or the pseudogene TRBV3-2) to TRBJ2-2, with TRBD1 identical over 7 bases. The CDR3 sequence is CASSHRQGNTGELFF. The CDR3 DNA is TGTGCCAGCAGCCATCGACAGGGCAACACCGGGGAGCTGTTTTTT.